The rows below give T cell receptor beta chains drawn from one sample of a study of cytomegalovirus exposure and HLA in healthy donors. Assay: immunoSEQ multiplex PCR; the TCRdb copy retains only in-frame clones and omits some. The sample carries under 200,000 clones, 84% recorded once. Input material: PBMCs. These TCRs come from a man aged 25 to 45 in good health and CMV-seronegative. Both conserved end residues are part of each CDR3.

TRBJ1-2 | TRBV6-1 | CATDLGQGLGGYTF
TRBJ2-3 | TRBV30 | CACTTGRASGSPDTQYF
TRBJ2-4 | TRBV21-1 | CASSTTDRHRGYF
TRBJ2-5 | TRBV9 | CASSAGLAGTEETQYF
TRBJ2-5 | TRBV7-6 | CASSLSSGETQYF
TRBJ2-1 | TRBV7-2 | CASTAGVLNEQFF
TRBJ2-5 | TRBV7-6 | CASSSISGEETQYF
TRBJ1-1 | TRBV19 | CASTPPWAGGLAEAFF
TRBJ1-5 | TRBV6-5 | CASSYAGTSQPQHF
TRBJ2-1 | TRBV4-2 | CASSRTGTSTDEQFF